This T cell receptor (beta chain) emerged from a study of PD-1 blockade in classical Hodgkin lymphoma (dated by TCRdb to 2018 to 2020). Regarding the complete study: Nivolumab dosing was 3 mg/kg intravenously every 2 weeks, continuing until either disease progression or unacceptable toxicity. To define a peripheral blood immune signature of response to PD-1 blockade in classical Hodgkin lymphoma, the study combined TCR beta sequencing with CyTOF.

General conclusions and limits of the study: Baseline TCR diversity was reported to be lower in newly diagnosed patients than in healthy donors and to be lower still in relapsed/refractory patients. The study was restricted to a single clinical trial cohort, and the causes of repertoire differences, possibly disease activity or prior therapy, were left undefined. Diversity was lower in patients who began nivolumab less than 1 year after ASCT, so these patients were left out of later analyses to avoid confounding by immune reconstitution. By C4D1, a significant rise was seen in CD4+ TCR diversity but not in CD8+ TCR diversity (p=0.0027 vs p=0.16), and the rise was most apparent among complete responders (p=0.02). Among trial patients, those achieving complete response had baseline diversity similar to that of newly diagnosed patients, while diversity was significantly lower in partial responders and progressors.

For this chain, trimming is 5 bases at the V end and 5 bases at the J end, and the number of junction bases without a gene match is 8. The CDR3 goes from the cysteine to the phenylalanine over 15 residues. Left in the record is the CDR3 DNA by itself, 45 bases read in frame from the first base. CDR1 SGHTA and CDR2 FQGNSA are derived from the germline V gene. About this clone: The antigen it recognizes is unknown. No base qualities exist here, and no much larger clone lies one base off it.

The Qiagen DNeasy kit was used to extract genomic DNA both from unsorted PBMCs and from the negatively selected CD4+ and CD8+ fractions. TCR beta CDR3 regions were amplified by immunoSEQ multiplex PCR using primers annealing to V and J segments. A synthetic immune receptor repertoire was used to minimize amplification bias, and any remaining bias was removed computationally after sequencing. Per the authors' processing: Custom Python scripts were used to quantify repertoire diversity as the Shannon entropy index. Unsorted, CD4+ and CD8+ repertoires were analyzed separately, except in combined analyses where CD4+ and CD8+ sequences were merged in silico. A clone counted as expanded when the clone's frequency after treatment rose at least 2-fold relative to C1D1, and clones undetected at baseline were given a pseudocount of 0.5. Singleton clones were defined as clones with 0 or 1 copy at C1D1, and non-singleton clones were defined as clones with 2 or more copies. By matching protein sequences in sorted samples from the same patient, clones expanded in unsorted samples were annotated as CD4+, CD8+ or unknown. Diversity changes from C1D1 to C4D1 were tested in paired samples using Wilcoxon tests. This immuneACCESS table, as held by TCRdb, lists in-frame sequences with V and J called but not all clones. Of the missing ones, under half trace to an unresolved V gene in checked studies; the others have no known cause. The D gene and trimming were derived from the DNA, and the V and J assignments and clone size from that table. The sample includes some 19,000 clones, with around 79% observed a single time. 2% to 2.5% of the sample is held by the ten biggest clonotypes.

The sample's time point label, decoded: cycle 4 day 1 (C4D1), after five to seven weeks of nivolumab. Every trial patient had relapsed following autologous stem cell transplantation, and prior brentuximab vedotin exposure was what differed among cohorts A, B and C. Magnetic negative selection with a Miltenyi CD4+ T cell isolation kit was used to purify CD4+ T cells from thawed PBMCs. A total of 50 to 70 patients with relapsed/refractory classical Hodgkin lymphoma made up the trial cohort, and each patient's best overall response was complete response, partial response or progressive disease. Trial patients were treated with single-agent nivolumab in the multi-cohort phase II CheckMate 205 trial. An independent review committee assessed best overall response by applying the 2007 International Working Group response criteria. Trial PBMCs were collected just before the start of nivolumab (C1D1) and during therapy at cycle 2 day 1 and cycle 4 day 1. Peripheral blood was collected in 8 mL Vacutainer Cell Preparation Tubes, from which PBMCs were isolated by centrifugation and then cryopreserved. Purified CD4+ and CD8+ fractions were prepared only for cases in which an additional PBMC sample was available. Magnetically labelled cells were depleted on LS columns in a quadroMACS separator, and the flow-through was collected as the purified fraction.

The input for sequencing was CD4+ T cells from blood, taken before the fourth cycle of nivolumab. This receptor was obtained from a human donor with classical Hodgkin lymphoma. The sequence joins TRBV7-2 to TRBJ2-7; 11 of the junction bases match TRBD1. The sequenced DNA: TGTGCCAGCAGCCCAAGCGGGACAGGGGGTGACGAGCAGTACTTC. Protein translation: CASSPSGTGGDEQYF.